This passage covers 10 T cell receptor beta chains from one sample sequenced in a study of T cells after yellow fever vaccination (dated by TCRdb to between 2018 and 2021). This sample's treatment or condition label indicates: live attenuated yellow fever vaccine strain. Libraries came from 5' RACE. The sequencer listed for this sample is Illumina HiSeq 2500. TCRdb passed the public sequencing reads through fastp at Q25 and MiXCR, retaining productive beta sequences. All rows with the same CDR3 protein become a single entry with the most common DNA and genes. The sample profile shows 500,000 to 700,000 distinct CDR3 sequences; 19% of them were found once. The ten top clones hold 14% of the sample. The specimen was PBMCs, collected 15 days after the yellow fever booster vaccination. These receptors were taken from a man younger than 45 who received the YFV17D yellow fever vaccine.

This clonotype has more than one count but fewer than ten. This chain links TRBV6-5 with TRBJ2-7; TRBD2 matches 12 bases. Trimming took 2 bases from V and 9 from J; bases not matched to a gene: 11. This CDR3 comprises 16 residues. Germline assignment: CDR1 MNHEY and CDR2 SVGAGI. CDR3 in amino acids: CASSYTETSGSAGQYF. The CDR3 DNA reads TGTGCCAGCAGTTACACAGAGACTAGCGGGAGCGCCGGGCAGTACTTC.

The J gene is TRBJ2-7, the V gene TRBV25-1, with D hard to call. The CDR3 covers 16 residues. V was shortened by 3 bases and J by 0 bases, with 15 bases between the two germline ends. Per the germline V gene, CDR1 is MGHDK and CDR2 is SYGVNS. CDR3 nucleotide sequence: TGTGCCAGCAGTGAGTCTAGGCGCGTCAACTCCTACGAGCAGTACTTC. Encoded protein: CASSESRRVNSYEQYF.

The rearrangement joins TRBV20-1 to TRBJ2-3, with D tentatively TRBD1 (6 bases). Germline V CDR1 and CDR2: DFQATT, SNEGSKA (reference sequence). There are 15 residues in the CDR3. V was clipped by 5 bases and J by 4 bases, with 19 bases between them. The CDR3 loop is CSAGAKGVRADTQYF. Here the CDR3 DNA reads TGCAGTGCTGGCGCTAAGGGGGTTCGGGCAGATACGCAGTATTTT.

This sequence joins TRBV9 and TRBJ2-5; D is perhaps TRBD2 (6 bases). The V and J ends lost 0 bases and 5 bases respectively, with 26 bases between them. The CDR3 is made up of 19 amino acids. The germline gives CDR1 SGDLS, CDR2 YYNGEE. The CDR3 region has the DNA TGTGCCAGCAGCGTAGTCCTAGCGCGGCCCCTTGGACGGGGGGAGACCCAGTACTTC. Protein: CASSVVLARPLGRGETQYF. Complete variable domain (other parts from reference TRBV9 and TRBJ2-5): DSGVTQTPKHLITATGQRVTLRCSPRSGDLSVYWYQQSLDQGLQFLIQYYNGEERAKGNILERFSAQQFPDLHSELNLSSLELGDSALYFCASSVVLARPLGRGETQYFGPGTRLLVL.

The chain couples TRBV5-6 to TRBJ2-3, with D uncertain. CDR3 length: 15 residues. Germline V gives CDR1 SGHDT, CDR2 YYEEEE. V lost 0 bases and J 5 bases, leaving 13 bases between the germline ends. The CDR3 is CASSLAGGSGDTQYF. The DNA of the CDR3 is TGTGCCAGCAGCTTGGCGGGCGGTTCGGGAGATACGCAGTATTTT.

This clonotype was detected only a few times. CDR3 nucleotide sequence: TGTGCCAGCACCGGATATGGAAACATTCAGTACTTC. This codes for CASTGYGNIQYF. The V call is TRBV7-2, the J call TRBJ2-4; D gene ambiguous. CDR3 length: 12 residues. In germline, CDR1 is SGHTA, CDR2 FQGNSA. Trimming removed 7 bases from V and 6 bases from J, with 10 bases in between.

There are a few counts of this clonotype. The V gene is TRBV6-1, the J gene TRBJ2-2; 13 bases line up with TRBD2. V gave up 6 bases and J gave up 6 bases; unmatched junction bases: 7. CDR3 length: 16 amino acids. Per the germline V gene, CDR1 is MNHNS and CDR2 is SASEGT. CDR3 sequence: CASRLTLAGGPGELFF. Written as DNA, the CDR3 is TGTGCCAGCAGGCTTACACTAGCGGGAGGGCCCGGGGAGCTGTTTTTT.

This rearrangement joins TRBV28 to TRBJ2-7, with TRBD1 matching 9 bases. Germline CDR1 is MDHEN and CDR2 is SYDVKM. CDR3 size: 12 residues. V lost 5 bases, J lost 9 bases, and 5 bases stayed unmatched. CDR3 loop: CASSGDRARQYF. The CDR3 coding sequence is TGTGCCAGCAGTGGGGACAGGGCTAGGCAGTACTTC.

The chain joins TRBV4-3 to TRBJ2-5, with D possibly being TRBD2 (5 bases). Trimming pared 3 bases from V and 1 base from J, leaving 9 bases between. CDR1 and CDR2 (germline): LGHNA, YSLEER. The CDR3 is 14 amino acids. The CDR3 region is CASSQTTFQETQYF. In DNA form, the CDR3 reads TGCGCCAGCAGCCAGACTACGTTCCAAGAGACCCAGTACTTC.

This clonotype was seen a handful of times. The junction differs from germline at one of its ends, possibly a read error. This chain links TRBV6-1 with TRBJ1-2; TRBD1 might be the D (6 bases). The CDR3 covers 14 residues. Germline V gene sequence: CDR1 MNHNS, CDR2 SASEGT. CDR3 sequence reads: CASRLPAGDAGYTF. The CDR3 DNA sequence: TGTGCTAGCAGACTCCCGGCAGGGGATGCTGGCTACACCTTC.